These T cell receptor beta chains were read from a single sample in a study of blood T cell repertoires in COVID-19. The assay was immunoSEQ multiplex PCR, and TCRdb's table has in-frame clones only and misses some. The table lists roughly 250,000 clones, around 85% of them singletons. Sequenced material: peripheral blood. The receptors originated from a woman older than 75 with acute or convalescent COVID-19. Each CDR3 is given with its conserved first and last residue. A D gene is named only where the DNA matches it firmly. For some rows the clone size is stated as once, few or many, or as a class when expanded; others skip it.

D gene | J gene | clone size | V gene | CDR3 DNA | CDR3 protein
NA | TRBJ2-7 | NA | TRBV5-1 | TGCGCCAGCAGCGCCATGGACAATTCCTACGAGCAGTACTTC | CASSAMDNSYEQYF
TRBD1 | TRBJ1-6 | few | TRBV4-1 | TGCGCCAGCAGTTTAGGGACAGGGGGAGACTCCTATAATTCACCCCTCCACTTT | CASSLGTGGDSYNSPLHF
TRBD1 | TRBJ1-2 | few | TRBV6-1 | TGTGCCAGCAGTGAAGGGACAGGGGTAGTTCCCGCTAACTATGGCTACACCTTC | CASSEGTGVVPANYGYTF
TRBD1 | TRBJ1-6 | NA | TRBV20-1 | TGCAGTGCTAGTACTCCCCAGGGGGCCAGTTCACCCCTCCACTTT | CSASTPQGASSPLHF
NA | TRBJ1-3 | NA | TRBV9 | TGTGCCAGCAGCGTAGGGGCGTCCTCTGGAAACACCATATATTTT | CASSVGASSGNTIYF
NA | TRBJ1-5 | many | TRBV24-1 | TGTGCCACCAGTGATTCTGGGGGCGTTCAGCCCCAGCATTTT | CATSDSGGVQPQHF
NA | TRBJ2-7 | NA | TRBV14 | TGTGCCAGCAGCCAAGGGACCCAGGGATACGAGCAGTACTTC | CASSQGTQGYEQYF
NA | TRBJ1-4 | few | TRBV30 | TGTGCCTGGAGGAGGGCAGCAGTTAATGAAAAACTGTTTTTT | CAWRRAAVNEKLFF
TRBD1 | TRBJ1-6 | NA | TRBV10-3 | TGTGCCATCAGTGAAGACAGGGGGCCTAATTCACCCCTCCACTTT | CAISEDRGPNSPLHF
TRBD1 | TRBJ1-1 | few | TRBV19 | TGTGCCAGTAGTATAGATCGGGGACAGGCCGGTGGGATCTTT | CASSIDRGQAGGIF
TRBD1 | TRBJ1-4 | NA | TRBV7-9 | TGTGCCAGCAGCCAGGGACAGGGGGCGGTTAATGAAAAACTGTTTTTT | CASSQGQGAVNEKLFF
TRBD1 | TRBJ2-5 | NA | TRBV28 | TGTGCCAGCACCGTTCGGGACAGATCTATTTCTATGTACCAAGAGACCCAGTACTTC | CASTVRDRSISMYQETQYF
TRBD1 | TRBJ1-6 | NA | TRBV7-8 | TGTGCCAGCAGCTTAGGAGAAGGGACAGGTTACTCACCCCTCCACTTT | CASSLGEGTGYSPLHF
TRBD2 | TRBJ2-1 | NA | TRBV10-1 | TGCGCCAGCAGTGAGTCGGGGGGGGAATCCTACAATGAGCAGTTCTTC | CASSESGGESYNEQFF
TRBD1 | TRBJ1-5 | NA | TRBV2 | TGTGCCAGCAGTCAGACAGGGGGCAATCAGCCCCAGCATTTT | CASSQTGGNQPQHF
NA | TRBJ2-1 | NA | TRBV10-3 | TGTGCCATCAGTGAGTGGGGAGATGAGCAGTTCTTC | CAISEWGDEQFF
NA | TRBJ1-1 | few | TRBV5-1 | TGCGCCAGCAGCTCCCAGGGGCGGAACACTGAAGCTTTCTTT | CASSSQGRNTEAFF
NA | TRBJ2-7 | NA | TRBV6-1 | TGTGCCAGCAGTGCACGACATGTGGGTGCAGGGAACGAGCAGTACTTC | CASSARHVGAGNEQYF
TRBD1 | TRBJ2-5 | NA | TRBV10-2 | TGCGCCAGCACTGGGACAGCAGGGGAGACCCAGTACTTC | CASTGTAGETQYF
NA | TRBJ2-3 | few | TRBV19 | TGTGCCAGTAGTATCGGCGGTACAGATACGCAGTATTTT | CASSIGGTDTQYF
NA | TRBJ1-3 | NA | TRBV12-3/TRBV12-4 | TGTGCCAGCACCCTCTCTGGAAACACCATATATTTT | CASTLSGNTIYF
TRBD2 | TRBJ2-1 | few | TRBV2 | TGTGCCAGCACTCTCGGACTAGGGTCGGTTGAGCAGTTCTTC | CASTLGLGSVEQFF
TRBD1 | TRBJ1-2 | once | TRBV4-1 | TGCGCCAGCAGCGAGGGACAGGGTTGGGGCTACACCTTC | CASSEGQGWGYTF
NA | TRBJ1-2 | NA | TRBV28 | TGTGCCAGCAGTTTGCGGGCGCCTCGAGTCGTTGGCTACACCTTC | CASSLRAPRVVGYTF
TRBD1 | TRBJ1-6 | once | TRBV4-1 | TGCGCCAGCAGCCAAGAGGTGCAGGGGGGTAGGGTGGCCCTCCACTTT | CASSQEVQGGRVALHF
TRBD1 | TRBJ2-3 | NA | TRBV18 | TGTGCCAGCTCCCTCAGTCCAGCGGGACAGGGGACAGATACGCAGTATTTT | CASSLSPAGQGTDTQYF
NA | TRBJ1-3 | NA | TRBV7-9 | TGTGCCAGCAGCCCCTTAGGGGGTCCGGACACCATATATTTT | CASSPLGGPDTIYF
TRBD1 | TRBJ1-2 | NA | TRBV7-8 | TGTGCCAGCAGCCCCCGGGACAGGGGAGGTAGTCTAGACTATGGCTACACCTTC | CASSPRDRGGSLDYGYTF
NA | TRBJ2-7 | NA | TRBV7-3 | TGTGCCAGCAGCCTCACGGGGGGCGTCGAGCAGTACTTC | CASSLTGGVEQYF
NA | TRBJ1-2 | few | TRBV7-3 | TGTGCCAGCAACCAGACAGAGAACAGGTATGGCTACACCTTC | CASNQTENRYGYTF
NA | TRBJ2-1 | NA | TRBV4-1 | TGCGCCAGCAGCCATCACGGGACTCTCAATGAGCAGTTCTTC | CASSHHGTLNEQFF
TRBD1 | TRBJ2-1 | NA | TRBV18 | TGTGCCAGCTCACCCCGGACAGGGAATAATGAGCAGTTCTTC | CASSPRTGNNEQFF
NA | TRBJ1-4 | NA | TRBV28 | TGTGCCAGCAGTTTATTGGGGGCGCAGGGTGAAAAACTGTTTTTT | CASSLLGAQGEKLFF
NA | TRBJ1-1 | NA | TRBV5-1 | TGCGCCAGCAGCTGGGGGCGCGCCACAGGGAACACTGAAGCTTTCTTT | CASSWGRATGNTEAFF
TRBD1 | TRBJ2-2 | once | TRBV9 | TGTGCCAGCAGCCCTGACAGGGGAAAAACCGGGGAGCTGTTTTTT | CASSPDRGKTGELFF
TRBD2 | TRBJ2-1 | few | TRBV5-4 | TGTGCCAGCAGCTACCTGCTCGGGACTAGCAGCTACAATGAGCAGTTCTTC | CASSYLLGTSSYNEQFF
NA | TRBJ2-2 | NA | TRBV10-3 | TGTGCCATCAGTCGGGACACCGGGGAGCTGTTTTTT | CAISRDTGELFF
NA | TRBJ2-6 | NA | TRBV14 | TGTGCCAGCAGCCGAAACAGGGCCGGCGTCCTGACTTTC | CASSRNRAGVLTF
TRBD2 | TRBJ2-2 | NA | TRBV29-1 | TGCAGCGTTGAGTTAGGGAGGGCCGGGGAGCTGTTTTTT | CSVELGRAGELFF
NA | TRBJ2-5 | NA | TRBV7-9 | TGTGCCAGCAGCTTACAGGGAAGGGGCCAAGAGACCCAGTACTTC | CASSLQGRGQETQYF